The clone carrying this TCR beta chain was found many times. Its antigen remains unidentified. The sample comes from a study of T cell repertoires in cytomegalovirus infection. Study-wide background: Matching HLA type and CMV infection were both indicated by public TCR beta signatures.

Study-level points and caveats: In two of eight donors, the top clonotype was HLA-C-restricted CMV-specific.

The V end lost 1 base, the J end lost 4 bases, and 13 bases lay between the germline ends. This CDR3 has 16 residues. Germline V CDR1 and CDR2: SGHTA, FQGNSA. In TCRdb, the reads were re-called with MiXCR into one record per CDR3 protein. The table shows some 800,000 distinct CDR3 sequences, with less than 35% occurring only once. The rearrangement links TRBV7-2 to TRBJ2-2, with no clear D. This receptor was identified in a human donor in good health (CMV status not recorded). Some clones in this sample may be carry-over from other donors' samples. The specimen comprised cultured CD8+ T cells from PBMCs, sampled from culture after CMV antigen stimulation. The CDR3 coding sequence is TGTGCCAGCAGCTTAGTCAGGATACAAGGCACCGGGGAGCTGTTTTTT. This translates into CASSLVRIQGTGELFF.